This record concerns one T cell receptor (beta chain) sequence. Its antigen is unknown. Germline and junction disagree at one end, which may indicate a read error. Together with a sample-barcoded 5' primer, a J-beta primer mix was included in a second PCR lasting about 6 to 11 cycles. TCRdb re-derived calls from the 5' RACE reads in MiXCR, one entry per CDR3 protein. The sample carries 1.5 million to 2 million distinct CDR3 sequences, more than 35% recorded once. The source of the sample is a study of blood T cells in healthy people across ages. Background on the study: Template switching retrieved approximately one barcoded beta molecule for each two T cells.

Russia was home to the donors, healthy Caucasian individuals aged roughly 6 to 100. General study findings and limits: Researchers deemed the diversity estimates from one million T cells underestimates. There were more naive CD4+ cells and higher diversity in long-lived donors than in aged donors.

This CDR3 is built from 13 residues. The germline gives CDR1 LGHDT, CDR2 YNNKEL (reference sequence). The sequenced sample was blood. The TCR sequence derives from a human donor in good health. This sequence joins TRBV3-1 and TRBJ1-5; D not certain. The CDR3 spells CAGSQDSDQPQHF. The CDR3 coding sequence is TGTGCCGGCAGCCAAGATTCGGATCAGCCCCAGCATTTT.